Sequencing of this T cell receptor (beta chain) was carried out in a study of blood T cell repertoires in COVID-19. Study in general: Specimens from acute and convalescent COVID-19 originated in the United States, Italy and Spain. PBMCs, B-cell-depleted T cells, or T cells were the source of the cDNA or gDNA that made up the material.

Looked up from germline, CDR1 is KGHSH and CDR2 is LQKENI. V dropped 0 bases and J dropped 0 bases, with 15 bases sitting between them. This CDR3 spans 19 amino acids. Assay: immunoSEQ multiplex PCR; the TCRdb copy retains only in-frame clones and omits some. This sample has under 110,000 clones; approximately 92% occur once, and the top ten carry roughly 5.6%. Sequencing used peripheral blood. This chain connects TRBV18 to TRBJ2-6; perhaps TRBD2 as D (5 bases). The sequence derives from a man between 50 and 59 years old with active COVID-19. CDR3 nucleotide sequence: TGTGCCAGCTCACCACCGGTGGGTGGGAGTCTCTCTGGGGCCAACGTCCTGACTTTC. This sequence encodes CASSPPVGGSLSGANVLTF. Full variable domain (outside the CDR3, taken from reference TRBV18 and TRBJ2-6): NAGVMQNPRHLVRRRGQEARLRCSPMKGHSHVYWYRQLPEEGLKFMVYLQKENIIDESGMPKERFSAEFPKEGPSILRIQQVVRGDSAAYFCASSPPVGGSLSGANVLTFGAGSRLTVL.